One sample yielded the 22 T cell receptor beta chains listed below, sequenced in a study of blood T cells in healthy people across ages. A second roughly 6 to 12 cycle PCR used barcoded and J-beta primers. Each CDR3 protein gets one entry after TCRdb re-called the 5' RACE reads with MiXCR. In the table there are about 800,000 distinct CDR3 sequences, around a quarter of which are singletons. These data are also associated with another study on T cells of mothers and their children.

Sequencing input: blood. Receptors originate from a boy under 18 in good health.

This clonotype has more than one count but fewer than ten. The chain links TRBV18 to TRBJ2-5, with 7 bases lining up with TRBD2. After removal of 3 bases from V and 5 bases from J, the junction contained 9 bases not matched to a gene. The length of the CDR3 is 15 residues. In germline, CDR1 is KGHSH, CDR2 LQKENI. The CDR3 bases are TGTGCCAGCTCACCGGTGGCGGGAGAAGTTGAGACCCAGTACTTC. Translation: CASSPVAGEVETQYF.

The sample holds a few counts of this clonotype. This chain links TRBV12-3 or TRBV12-4 with TRBJ2-5; D uncertain. The closer fit of TRBJ2-7 to the DNA end suggests the J call may be wrong. This CDR3 comprises 12 residues. CDR3 nucleotides: TGTGCCAGCAGCGATTTAGCCTACGAGCAGTACTTC. Amino acids: CASSDLAYEQYF.

This clonotype was seen only a few times. V usage is TRBV4-3 and J usage is TRBJ2-1; no clear D gene. V was shortened by 0 bases and J by 3 bases, with 12 bases between the two germline ends. CDR3 size: 16 residues. Germline V gene sequence: CDR1 LGHNA, CDR2 YSLEER. CDR3 in amino acids: CASSQDLRVFYNEQFF. In DNA, the CDR3 is TGCGCCAGCAGCCAAGATCTTAGGGTTTTCTACAATGAGCAGTTCTTC.

The chain carries TRBV5-1 and TRBJ2-6; D ambiguous. V lost 0 bases and J 0 bases, leaving 7 bases between the germline ends. Per the germline V gene, CDR1 is SGHRS and CDR2 is YFSETQ. The CDR3 runs 16 residues. CDR3 amino acids: CASSLALVSGANVLTF. CDR3 in DNA: TGCGCCAGCAGCTTGGCACTCGTCTCTGGGGCCAACGTCCTGACTTTC.

This clonotype was found a few times. The rearrangement uses TRBV6-6 and TRBJ1-5, with 7 bases fitting TRBD1. Germline V CDR1 and CDR2: MNHNY, SVGAGI (reference sequence). The length of the CDR3 is 16 residues. V lost 5 bases, J lost 6 bases, and 13 bases stayed unmatched. The DNA for the CDR3 is TGTGCCAGCAGTCCGGGGGCAGGGGGGTCGGTTCAGCCCCAGCATTTT. Its translation is CASSPGAGGSVQPQHF.

The rearrangement uses TRBV27 and TRBJ2-1, with 9 bases lining up with TRBD1. The CDR3 loop spans 15 amino acids. CDR1 and CDR2 from the germline V gene are MNHEY and SMNVEV (reference sequence). After removal of 7 bases from V and 7 bases from J, the junction contained 11 bases not matched to a gene. The CDR3, as DNA: TGTGCCAGCAACGAATACAGGGGGCAAACGAATGAGCAGTTCTTC. Residues: CASNEYRGQTNEQFF.

The chain recombines TRBV7-8 with TRBJ1-2; TRBD1 aligns across 8 bases. Looked up from germline, CDR1 is SGHVS and CDR2 is FQNEAQ. Trimming took 0 bases from V and 9 from J; bases not matched to a gene: 12. The CDR3 totals 16 residues. The CDR3 DNA follows: TGTGCCAGCAGCTTAGCGCGTGCGACAGGGGAAGGGCGCTACACCTTC. Translating it yields CASSLARATGEGRYTF.

The chain carries TRBV5-1 and TRBJ2-7, with 9 bases identical to TRBD2. CDR3 length: 15 residues. V shed 0 bases, J shed 4 bases, and the junction held 5 bases outside the gene matches. Per the germline V gene, CDR1 is SGHRS and CDR2 is YFSETQ. CDR3 nucleotides: TGCGCCAGCAGCTTGGTGTCTAGCGGGATGTACGAGCAGTACTTC. As protein: CASSLVSSGMYEQYF. The variable domain in full, completed from reference TRBV5-1 and TRBJ2-7, reads KAGVTQTPRYLIKTRGQQVTLSCSPISGHRSVSWYQQTPGQGLQFLFEYFSETQRNKGNFPGRFSGRQFSNSRSEMNVSTLELGDSALYLCASSLVSSGMYEQYFGPGTRLTVT.

This chain links TRBV20-1 with TRBJ2-1, with D unresolved. Germline V lookup: CDR1 DFQATT, CDR2 SNEGSKA (reference sequence). The CDR3 sequence is 11 residues long. The ends were cut back, 7 bases at V and 10 bases at J, with 14 bases in the middle. DNA of the CDR3: TGCAGTGTCGGCAGCGTGACGGAGCAGTTCTTC. Translating gives CSVGSVTEQFF.

This clonotype was observed a few times. In this CDR3 the conserved last residue, phenylalanine or tryptophan, is missing, so a read error is likely. This CDR3 reads CASSPTGDEQYL. In DNA, the CDR3 is TGTGCCAGCTCACCCACAGGGGACGAGCAGTACCTC. The chain employs TRBV18 and TRBJ2-7, with TRBD1 matching over 7 bases. The V and J ends lost 3 bases and 5 bases, in that order; junction bases with no gene match: 1. Germline-derived CDR1 and CDR2 are KGHSH and LQKENI. CDR3 length: 12 amino acids.

Only a few counts were recorded for this clonotype. The rearrangement joins TRBV21-1 to TRBJ2-4. TRBV21-1 is assigned pseudogene status. This CDR3 has 15 residues. The CDR3 coding sequence is TGTGCCAGCGGACCCCGACCTTTAGCCAAAAACATTCAGTACTTC. This codes for CASGPRPLAKNIQYF.

V and J are TRBV11-2 and TRBJ2-1, with 9 bases lining up with TRBD2. Germline CDR1 is SGHAT and CDR2 is FQNNGV. CDR3 length: 16 residues. V was clipped by 1 base and J by 4 bases; unmatched bases: 5. The CDR3 bases are TGTGCCAGCAGCTTAGGGCTAGCGGGGAGATACAATGAGCAGTTCTTC. This sequence encodes CASSLGLAGRYNEQFF. The whole variable domain, filled in from reference TRBV11-2 and TRBJ2-1, reads EAGVAQSPRYKIIEKRQSVAFWCNPISGHATLYWYQQILGQGPKLLIQFQNNGVVDDSQLPKDRFSAERLKGVDSTLKIQPAKLEDSAVYLCASSLGLAGRYNEQFFGPGTRLTVL.

This sequence joins TRBV28 and TRBJ2-4; D ambiguous. There are 12 residues in the CDR3. Germline assignment: CDR1 MDHEN and CDR2 SYDVKM. V was shortened by 6 bases and J by 6 bases, with 9 bases between the two germline ends. CDR3 in amino acids: CASSPGVNIQYF. The CDR3 DNA sequence: TGTGCCAGCAGCCCAGGAGTAAACATTCAGTACTTC.

This clonotype was seen only a few times. The DNA of the CDR3 is TGTGCCAGCAGCTTACCCTACAGCGGGGGGGCCGTCGGCGAGCAGTACTTC. Translated, it gives CASSLPYSGGAVGEQYF. The J gene is TRBJ2-7, the V gene TRBV13; TRBD2 aligns across 10 bases. The V gene end was trimmed by 2 bases and the J gene end by 6 bases; junction bases not matched to a gene: 13. This CDR3 comprises 17 residues. Per germline, CDR1 PRHDT and CDR2 FYEKMQ (reference sequence).

The V and J genes are TRBV5-5 and TRBJ1-2; possibly TRBD1 for D (6 bases). Trimming pared 3 bases from V and 4 bases from J, leaving 13 bases between. This CDR3 region has 14 residues. Germline V CDR1 and CDR2: SGHKS, YYEKEE (reference sequence). The CDR3 DNA reads TGTGCCAGCAGCTCTGGCGGGGGCACCTATGGCTACACCTTC. It yields the protein CASSSGGGTYGYTF.

This clonotype was found once. The chain uses TRBV7-2 and TRBJ2-5; the D gene could be TRBD1 or TRBD2 (5 bases each). The J call is doubtful: the DNA matches TRBJ2-1 better. Per germline, CDR1 SGHTA and CDR2 FQGNSA. The length of the CDR3 is 14 residues. The CDR3 protein is CASSFAPGSDEQFF. The CDR3 region has the DNA TGTGCCAGCAGCTTCGCCCCAGGGAGCGATGAGCAGTTCTTC.

The chain uses TRBV2 and TRBJ1-4; no clear D gene. Trimming stripped 1 base from V and 10 bases from J, with 7 bases between. The germline gives CDR1 SNHLY, CDR2 FYNNEI. The length of the CDR3 is 12 residues. The CDR3 nucleotides are TGTGCCAGCAGTGAAGGGTTCACAAAACTGTTTTTT. Amino acid sequence: CASSEGFTKLFF.

This clonotype was detected only a few times. The rearrangement uses TRBV27 and TRBJ2-1; D assignment may be TRBD1 or TRBD2 (6 bases each). The V and J ends lost 5 bases and 6 bases respectively, with 20 bases between them. Germline V lookup: CDR1 MNHEY, CDR2 SMNVEV (reference sequence). The CDR3 has 16 amino acids. The CDR3 nucleotides are TGTGCCAGCAGTAGACAAATAGGGGGGCCCTCCAATGAGCAGTTCTTC. It translates to CASSRQIGGPSNEQFF.

Many counts were recorded for this clonotype. This sequence joins TRBV10-3 and TRBJ2-5; TRBD2 matches 8 bases. The closer fit of TRBJ2-1 to the DNA end suggests the J call may be wrong. From germline, CDR1 is ENHRY and CDR2 SYGVKD. This CDR3 is 13 amino acids long. CDR3 DNA: TGTGCCATCAGCGGGGGACTAGTAGATGAGCAGTTCTTC. This gives the protein CAISGGLVDEQFF.

This clonotype came up a few times. The rearrangement uses TRBV7-9 and TRBJ2-7; unclear D gene. The CDR3 runs 17 residues. The germline CDR1 and CDR2 sequences are SEHNR and FQNEAQ (reference sequence). Trimming took 5 bases from V and 2 from J, leaving 22 bases between them. This CDR3 reads CASSPQLGGSSAYEQYF. In nucleotides, the CDR3 is TGTGCCAGCAGCCCCCAGTTGGGCGGATCCTCGGCCTACGAGCAGTACTTC.

This clonotype was counted a few times. The chain is built from TRBV15 and TRBJ1-4; D unclear. This CDR3 is 13 amino acids long. Per germline, CDR1 LNHNV and CDR2 YYDKDF (reference sequence). Trimming stripped 1 base from V and 8 bases from J, with 8 bases between. The CDR3 protein is CATSRGAAEKLFF. The CDR3 nucleotides read TGTGCCACCAGCAGAGGGGCAGCCGAAAAACTGTTTTTT. The full variable domain, in which reference TRBV15 and TRBJ1-4 provide the parts outside the CDR3, is DAMVIQNPRYQVTQFGKPVTLSCSQTLNHNVMYWYQQKSSQAPKLLFHYYDKDFNNEADTPDNFQSRRPNTSFCFLDIRSPGLGDTAMYLCATSRGAAEKLFFGSGTQLSVL.

This chain joins TRBV29-1 and TRBJ2-3; TRBD2 aligns across 7 bases. Germline loops: CDR1 SQVTM, CDR2 ANQGSEA. CDR3 length: 13 residues. Trimming cost V 7 bases and J 2 bases; bases outside gene matches: 6. CDR3 loop: CSAGTIYTDTQYF. CDR3 DNA sequence: TGCAGCGCCGGGACTATTTACACAGATACGCAGTATTTT.